The 9 T cell receptor beta chains listed next were all sequenced from one sample in a study of T cell responses to AZD1222 COVID-19 vaccine. The data were produced by immunoSEQ multiplex PCR, yet TCRdb's version contains in-frame clones alone and is incomplete. The sample has around 180,000 clones, 80% to 90% seen once. This specimen consisted of peripheral blood, obtained on day 0 of AZD1222 vaccination. All receptors come from an adult in good health.

In its sample, this clone was seen once. This chain connects TRBV7-2 to TRBJ2-3; 9 nucleotides agree with TRBD2. J was trimmed by 6 bases and V by 0 bases; bases with no gene match: 22. This CDR3 has 21 residues. CDR1 and CDR2 from the germline V gene are SGHTA and FQGNSA. The CDR3 is CASSLARSSGGPIGPVDTQYF. The CDR3 DNA sequence: TGTGCCAGCAGCTTAGCGCGTTCGAGCGGGGGGCCTATTGGCCCAGTGGATACGCAGTATTTT. Variable domain in full (rest from reference TRBV7-2 and TRBJ2-3): GAGVSQSPSNKVTEKGKDVELRCDPISGHTALYWYRQSLGQGLEFLIYFQGNSAPDKSGLPSDRFSAERTGGSVSTLTIQRTQQEDSAVYLCASSLARSSGGPIGPVDTQYFGPGTRLTVL.

V usage is TRBV7-9 and J usage is TRBJ2-2; 8 nucleotides match TRBD1. Germline trimming cut 1 base from V and 0 bases from J; bases unmatched to any gene: 10. The length of the CDR3 is 19 residues. Germline V gives CDR1 SEHNR, CDR2 FQNEAQ (reference sequence). The CDR3 nucleotides are TGTGCCAGCAGCTTAGTACAGGGGGTATCATCTCCGAACACCGGGGAGCTGTTTTTT. Translated: CASSLVQGVSSPNTGELFF.

V gene TRBV4-1 combines with J gene TRBJ1-5; D unclear. This CDR3 is built from 14 residues. Looked up from germline, CDR1 is MGHRA and CDR2 is YSYEKL. With 2 bases removed from V and 7 bases from J, the gap between germline ends came to 12 bases. This CDR3 reads CASSQTQVGQPQHF. In DNA form, the CDR3 reads TGCGCCAGCAGCCAAACTCAGGTTGGCCAGCCCCAGCATTTT.

The sample holds one count of this clone. The chain joins TRBV12-3 or TRBV12-4 to TRBJ2-5; unclear D gene. Trimming left V 4 bases short and J 4 bases short, with 4 bases between. The CDR3 covers 11 residues. The CDR3 spells CASSSTETQYF. The DNA of the CDR3 is TGTGCCAGCAGTTCAACAGAGACCCAGTACTTC.

This clone was recorded once. The chain recombines TRBV13 with TRBJ2-5; D possibly matches TRBD1 or TRBD2 (6 bases each). CDR3 length: 15 residues. The V end was cut by 1 base, the J end by 2 bases, with 11 bases between. Germline values: CDR1 PRHDT, CDR2 FYEKMQ (reference sequence). CDR3 sequence: CASSLEGGGQETQYF. As DNA, the CDR3 is TGTGCCAGCAGCTTAGAGGGGGGCGGGCAAGAGACCCAGTACTTC.

This chain joins TRBV4-1 and TRBJ2-3; 11 nucleotides match TRBD2. After removal of 0 bases from V and 10 bases from J, the junction contained 12 bases not matched to a gene. The germline gives CDR1 MGHRA, CDR2 YSYEKL. The CDR3 covers 17 residues. The CDR3 sequence: CASSQDPRLAGNPPQYF. The CDR3 coding sequence is TGCGCCAGCAGCCAAGATCCGCGACTAGCGGGGAACCCTCCGCAGTATTTT.

V is TRBV28 and J is TRBJ2-1; weak D call: TRBD1 (6 bases). CDR1 is MDHEN, CDR2 SYDVKM, per germline. The CDR3 has 11 residues. Trimming cost V 4 bases and J 13 bases, with 11 bases left between them. The CDR3 region is CASSSTGSQFF. In DNA, the CDR3 is TGTGCCAGCAGTTCAACAGGGTCCCAGTTCTTC.

This sequence joins TRBV5-1 and TRBJ1-2, with D hard to call. Trimming stripped 0 bases from V and 4 bases from J, with 10 bases between. The CDR3 contains 14 residues. Looked up from germline, CDR1 is SGHRS and CDR2 is YFSETQ. CDR3 protein: CASSLAPIPYGYTF. DNA of the CDR3: TGCGCCAGCAGCTTGGCCCCGATCCCCTATGGCTACACCTTC. Filled out from reference TRBV5-1 and TRBJ1-2, the complete variable domain reads KAGVTQTPRYLIKTRGQQVTLSCSPISGHRSVSWYQQTPGQGLQFLFEYFSETQRNKGNFPGRFSGRQFSNSRSEMNVSTLELGDSALYLCASSLAPIPYGYTFGSGTRLTVV.

The J gene is TRBJ1-1, the V gene TRBV27; D might be TRBD1 (6 bases). Germline CDR1 is MNHEY and CDR2 is SMNVEV (reference sequence). Trimming stripped 5 bases from V and 7 bases from J, with 14 bases between. The CDR3 is 13 amino acids. The CDR3 nucleotides read TGTGCCAGCAGTCCACAACAGGGATATGAAGCTTTCTTT. Protein sequence: CASSPQQGYEAFF.